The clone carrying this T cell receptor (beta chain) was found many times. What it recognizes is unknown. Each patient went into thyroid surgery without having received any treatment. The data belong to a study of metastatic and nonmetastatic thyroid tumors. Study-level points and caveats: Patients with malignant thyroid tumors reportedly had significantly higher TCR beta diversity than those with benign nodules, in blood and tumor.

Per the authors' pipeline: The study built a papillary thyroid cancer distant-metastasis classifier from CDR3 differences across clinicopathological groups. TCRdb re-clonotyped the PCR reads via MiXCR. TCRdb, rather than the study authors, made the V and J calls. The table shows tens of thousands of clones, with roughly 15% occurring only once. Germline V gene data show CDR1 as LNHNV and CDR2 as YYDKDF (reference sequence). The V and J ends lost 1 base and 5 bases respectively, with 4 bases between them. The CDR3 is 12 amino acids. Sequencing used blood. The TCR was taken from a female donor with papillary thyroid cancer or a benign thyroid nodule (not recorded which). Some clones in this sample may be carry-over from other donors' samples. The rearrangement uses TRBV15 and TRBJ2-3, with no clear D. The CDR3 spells CATSRGGDTQYF. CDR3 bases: TGTGCCACCAGCAGAGGGGGAGATACGCAGTATTTT.